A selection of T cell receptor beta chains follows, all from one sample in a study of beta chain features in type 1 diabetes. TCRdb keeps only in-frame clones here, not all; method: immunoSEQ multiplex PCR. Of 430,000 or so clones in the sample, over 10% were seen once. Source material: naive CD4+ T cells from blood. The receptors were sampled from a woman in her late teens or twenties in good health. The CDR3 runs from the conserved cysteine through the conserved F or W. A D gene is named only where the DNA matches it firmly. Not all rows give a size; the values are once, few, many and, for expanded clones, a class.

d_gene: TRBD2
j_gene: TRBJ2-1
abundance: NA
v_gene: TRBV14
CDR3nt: TGTGCCAGCAGCCGTGGGGTCTGGGCTAGCGGCTATGAGCAGTTCTTC
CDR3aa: CASSRGVWASGYEQFF

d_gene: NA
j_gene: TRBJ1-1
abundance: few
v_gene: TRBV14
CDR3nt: TGTGCCAGCAGCAGGAGCCTGTACACTGAAGCTTTCTTT
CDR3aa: CASSRSLYTEAFF

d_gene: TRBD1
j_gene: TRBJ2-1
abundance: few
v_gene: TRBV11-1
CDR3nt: TGTGCCAGCAGCGACCGGGACAGGGGGTCCAATGAGCAGTTCTTC
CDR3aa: CASSDRDRGSNEQFF

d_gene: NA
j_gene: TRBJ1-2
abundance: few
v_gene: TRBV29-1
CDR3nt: TGCAGCGCTACCCATTCCCGGGACACCTATGGCTACACCTTC
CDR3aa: CSATHSRDTYGYTF

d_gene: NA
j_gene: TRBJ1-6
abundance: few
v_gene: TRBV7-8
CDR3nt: TGTGCCATCCAGAGCAGGGTTGATTCACCCCTCCACTTT
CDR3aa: CAIQSRVDSPLHF

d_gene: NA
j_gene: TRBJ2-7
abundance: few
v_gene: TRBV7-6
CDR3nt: TGTGCCAGCAGCTCCCCTCCCCAGGGCACCTACGAGCAGTACTTC
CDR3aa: CASSSPPQGTYEQYF

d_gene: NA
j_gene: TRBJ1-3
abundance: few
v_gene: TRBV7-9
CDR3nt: TGTGCCAGCAGGACGACAAGCTCTGGAAACACCATATATTTT
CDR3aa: CASRTTSSGNTIYF

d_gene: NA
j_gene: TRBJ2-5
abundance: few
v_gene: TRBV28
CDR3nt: TGTGCCAGCAGCTCCCCGGGAGAAACGGAGACCCAGTACTTC
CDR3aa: CASSSPGETETQYF

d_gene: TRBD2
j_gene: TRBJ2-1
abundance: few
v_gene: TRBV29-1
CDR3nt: TGCAGCGTAGCCCGGGGGGGAGTCTCCTACAATGAGCAGTTCTTC
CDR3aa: CSVARGGVSYNEQFF

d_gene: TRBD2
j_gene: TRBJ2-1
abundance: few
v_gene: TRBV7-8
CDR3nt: TGTGCCAGCAGCCCCGGTTTAGCGGGGGTCAATGAGCAGTTCTTC
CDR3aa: CASSPGLAGVNEQFF

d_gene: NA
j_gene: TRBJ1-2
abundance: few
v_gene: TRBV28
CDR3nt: TGTGCCATAGGTGTTGGGGGTTATGGCTACACCTTC
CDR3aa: CAIGVGGYGYTF

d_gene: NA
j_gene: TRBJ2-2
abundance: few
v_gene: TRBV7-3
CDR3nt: TGTGCCAGCAGCTTAACAGGGGTCACCGGGGAGCTGTTTTTT
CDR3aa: CASSLTGVTGELFF

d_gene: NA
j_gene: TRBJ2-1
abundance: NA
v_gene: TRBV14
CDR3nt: TGTGCCAGCAGCCAAGAAGGGAGTTACAATGAGCAGTTCTTC
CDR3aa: CASSQEGSYNEQFF

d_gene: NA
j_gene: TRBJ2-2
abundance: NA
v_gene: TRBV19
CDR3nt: TGTGCCAGTAGTATCACGGACAGCCCGAACACCGGGGAGCTGTTTTTT
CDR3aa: CASSITDSPNTGELFF

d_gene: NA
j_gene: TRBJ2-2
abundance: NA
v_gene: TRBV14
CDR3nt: TGTGCCAGCAGCGGAAGACCGCTCAACACCGGGGAGCTGTTTTTT
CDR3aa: CASSGRPLNTGELFF

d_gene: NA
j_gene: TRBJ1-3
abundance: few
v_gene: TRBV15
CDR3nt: TGTGCCACCAGCAGAGATAGGAGGACCATATATTTT
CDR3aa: CATSRDRRTIYF

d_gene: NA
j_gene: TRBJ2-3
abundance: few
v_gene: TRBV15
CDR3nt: TGTGCCACCAGCAGAGTCTTAGATACGCAGTATTTT
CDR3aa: CATSRVLDTQYF

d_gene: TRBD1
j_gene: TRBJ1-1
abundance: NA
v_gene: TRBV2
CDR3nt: TGTGCCAGCAGTCGGGACAGGAACACTGAAGCTTTCTTT
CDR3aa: CASSRDRNTEAFF

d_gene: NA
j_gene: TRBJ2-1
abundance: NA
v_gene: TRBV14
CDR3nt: TGTGCCAGCAGCCACGGTATTAGCGGTTACAATGAGCAGTTCTTC
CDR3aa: CASSHGISGYNEQFF

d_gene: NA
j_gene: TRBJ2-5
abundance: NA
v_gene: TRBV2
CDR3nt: TGTGCCAGCAGCGAGGTCCGGGGAGAGACCCAGTACTTC
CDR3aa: CASSEVRGETQYF

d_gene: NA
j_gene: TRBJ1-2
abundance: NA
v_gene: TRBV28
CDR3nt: TGTGCCAGCAGTTTGCCTCGCAGGGCCAACTATGGCTACACCTTC
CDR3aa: CASSLPRRANYGYTF

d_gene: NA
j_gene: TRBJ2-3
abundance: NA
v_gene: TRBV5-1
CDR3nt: TGCGCCAGCAGCCGCCAGGGACAAGATACGCAGTATTTT
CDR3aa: CASSRQGQDTQYF

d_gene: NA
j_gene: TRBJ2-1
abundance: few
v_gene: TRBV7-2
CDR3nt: TGTGCCAGCAGCTACCGTACGGCCAATGAGCAGTTCTTC
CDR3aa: CASSYRTANEQFF

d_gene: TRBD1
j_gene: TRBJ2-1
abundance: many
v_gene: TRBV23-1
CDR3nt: TGCGCCAGCATAGACAGGGTGGAGTCAAATGAGCAGTTCTTC
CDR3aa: CASIDRVESNEQFF

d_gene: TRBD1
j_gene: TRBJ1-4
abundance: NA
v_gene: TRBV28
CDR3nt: TGTGCCAGCAGCTATACCCTCGTGGACAGGGGAAGGGGCGATGAAAAACTGTTTTTT
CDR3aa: CASSYTLVDRGRGDEKLFF

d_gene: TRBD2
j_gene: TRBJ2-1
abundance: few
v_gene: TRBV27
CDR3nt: TGTGCCAGCCGGAAACTAGCGGCCTACAATGAGCAGTTCTTC
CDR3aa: CASRKLAAYNEQFF

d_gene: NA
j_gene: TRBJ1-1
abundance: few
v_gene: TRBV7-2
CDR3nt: TGTGCCAGCAGCTTAGGAGGCTTGGACACTGAAGCTTTCTTT
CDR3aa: CASSLGGLDTEAFF

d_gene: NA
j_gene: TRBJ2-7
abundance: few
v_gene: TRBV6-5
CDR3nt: TGTGCCAGCAAACGGGGGCCCCCCTACGAGCAGTACTTC
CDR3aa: CASKRGPPYEQYF

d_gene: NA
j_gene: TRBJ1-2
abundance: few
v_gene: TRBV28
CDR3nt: TGTGCCAGCAGTTTACCCCTCCGAGCGACCTACACCTTC
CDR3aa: CASSLPLRATYTF

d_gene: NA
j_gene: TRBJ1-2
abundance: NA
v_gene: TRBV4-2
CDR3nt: TGTGCCAGCAGCCAAGATCGGGGCAGAGATGGCTACACCTTC
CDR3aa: CASSQDRGRDGYTF